This is a list of T cell receptor beta chains from one sample in a study of chemoradiotherapy in HPV16-positive cancers. Clones were sequenced by immunoSEQ multiplex PCR, and TCRdb holds only the in-frame ones, with some missing. The data hold roughly 19,000 clones, with more than 70% observed a single time. The sample was blood, taken from a patient who underwent chemoradiotherapy. The source of these receptors is a human donor with HPV-associated anogenital cancer. Each CDR3 is given with its conserved first and last residue. Fields, in order: clone size, J gene, D gene, V gene, CDR3 DNA, CDR3 protein. A D gene is named only where the DNA matches it firmly. Size values are once, few and many counts, or a class for expanded clones, and some rows have none.

. TRBJ2-2 . TRBV19 TGTGCCAGTACCCCGACCGGCACGATAACCACCGGGGAGCTGTTTTTT CASTPTGTITTGELFF
. TRBJ1-2 . TRBV7-3 TGTGCCAGCAGCCCAAGGGGACCCGCTAACTATGGCTACACCTTC CASSPRGPANYGYTF
. TRBJ2-7 . TRBV4-3 TGCGCCAGCAGCCAAGATAGACTAGTGGGCTCCTACGAGCAGTACTTC CASSQDRLVGSYEQYF
. TRBJ2-5 . TRBV11-3 TGTGCCAGCAGCCTGGACATCGGGAAGACCCAGTACTTC CASSLDIGKTQYF
. TRBJ1-5 . TRBV6-6 TGTGCCAGCAGTTCCCTTCAGCGTTCGGATCAGCCCCAGCATTTT CASSSLQRSDQPQHF
. TRBJ2-1 . TRBV2 TGTGCCAGCAATCTTTTCCTTTCCAATGAGCAGTTCTTC CASNLFLSNEQFF
. TRBJ2-3 . TRBV7-6 TGTGCCAGCAGCTTAGCGCCGGGGAGTTCCACAGATACGCAGTATTTT CASSLAPGSSTDTQYF
. TRBJ1-1 . TRBV29-1 TGCAGCGTTGCGACAGCTCTGAACACTGAAGCTTTCTTT CSVATALNTEAFF
. TRBJ2-7 . TRBV14 TGTGCCAGCAGCCAAGACCTGTTGGGCCACGAGCAGTACTTC CASSQDLLGHEQYF
once TRBJ1-2 TRBD1 TRBV10-3 TGTGCCATCAGTGAGACGGACAGGCCCTATGGCTACACCTTC CAISETDRPYGYTF
. TRBJ2-3 . TRBV5-4 TGTGCCAGCAGCTCCGGAGGGGCAGGGATAACAGATACGCAGTATTTT CASSSGGAGITDTQYF
. TRBJ1-5 TRBD1 TRBV18 TGTGCCAGCTCACCGACAGGGGATCGGAGTCAGCCCCAGCATTTT CASSPTGDRSQPQHF
. TRBJ1-1 . TRBV14 TGTGCCAGCAGACGGCATACGTCGGTTAACACTGAAGCTTTCTTT CASRRHTSVNTEAFF